This T cell receptor beta chain came from a study of T cell responses to AZD1222 COVID-19 vaccine (dated by TCRdb to the early 2020s). About the study as a whole: AZD1222 recipients whose second dose came at about 4 weeks and those whose second dose came at about 12 weeks were combined into one group, since spike-specific TCR depth and breadth did not differ between the two schedules. Trial participants were enrolled by age into subgroups of 18-55, 56-69 and 70-plus years, and around 140, 26 and 57 TCR-sequenced participants, respectively, were included in these subgroups. TCR sequencing was performed for roughly 240 trial participants, of whom 207 were given two doses of AZD1222 and 26 were given two doses of MenACWY control vaccine. The full study reports these points: Only a handful of AZD1222 recipients were SARS-CoV-2 seropositive at baseline, limiting conclusions about previously exposed vaccinees. Reportedly, close to half of the unique spike-specific TCRs recognized epitopes lying outside the regions that are mutated in the B.1.351 and B.1.1.7 variants. The vaccine-associated CD4 TCRs covered the entire spike protein, and the dominant responses fell in regions 160-218 and 743-854. Participants were mostly white British, with more females than males. The authors suggested clonal diversity may have been underestimated. A significant rise in spike-specific TCR breadth and depth was observed after two AZD1222 doses relative to day 0 and relative to MenACWY recipients. No day 14 peak-response samples were available, so repertoires were characterized only after the peak T cell response. The 56-69-year group was small, and its depth increase did not reach significance, likely because of low power.

V lost 0 bases and J lost 8 bases; the stretch between them is 13 bases long. The cysteine opens and the phenylalanine closes a CDR3 of 14 amino acids. The CDR3 DNA has 42 bases and is translated from base 1. CDR1 MNHEY and CDR2 SVGAGI are derived from the germline V gene. The CDR3 regions of human TCRbeta chains were analyzed by immunosequencing. From the authors' description of their analysis: Repertoire TCRs were matched against a reference library of SARS-CoV-2-specific TCRs generated with the MIRA antigen-specificity platform. Breadth meant the fraction of unique TCRs that were SARS-CoV-2-associated, whereas depth meant the fraction of total T cells that were SARS-CoV-2-associated. Using the MIRA data, every spike-specific TCR was mapped to the spike region that the TCR reacted to and assigned to either a CD4 or a CD8 class. Log10-transformed breadth and depth values were compared by one-way ANOVA with Sidak's multiple comparisons tests. The table comes from immuneACCESS by way of TCRdb, which keeps in-frame sequences with V and J called. Part of the clones is missing from these tables; in studies checked, under half for an unresolved V gene and the rest for unknown reasons. V and J calls and clone size come straight from that table; D and trimming were deduced from the DNA. The sample profile shows 150,000 to 200,000 clones; 85% to 95% of them were found once. The top ten hold more than 9% of the sample.

In regard to this clone: What this receptor recognizes is not known. No much larger clone exists at a distance of one base, and base qualities are not known.

The time point label on this specimen signifies: baseline before first vaccination. Samples from vaccinated people were obtained from the UK trials COV001 and COV002, which included a single-blind randomized controlled phase 2/3 trial of AZD1222 (ChAdOx1 nCoV-19) in healthy adults. Trial participant PBMC samples were collected at day 0 and day 28 after the second dose for TCRbeta chain sequencing. Sample: peripheral blood, taken on day 0 of AZD1222 vaccination. This receptor was obtained from an adult in good health. The receptor chain draws on TRBV6-5 and TRBJ1-2; the best D guess is TRBD1, with 6 bases matching. The CDR3 sequence is CASSYSPAGDGYTF. The nucleotides are TGTGCCAGCAGTTACTCCCCGGCAGGGGACGGCTACACCTTC.